This is a list of T cell receptor beta chains from one sample in a study of blood T cell repertoires in COVID-19. Sequencing was performed with immunoSEQ multiplex PCR; in TCRdb, only in-frame clones are kept and a portion is missing. The repertoire has some 180,000 clones, 75% to 85% of them found once; the top ten carry around 12%. Sequenced material: peripheral blood. The source is a woman of 80 years or more with COVID-19, enrolled during active disease. CDR3s include the opening cysteine and the closing phenylalanine or tryptophan. The D gene is left open where the match is weak. Size is omitted from some rows. Given values are once, few, many or a class for expanded clones.

j_gene | abundance | v_gene | d_gene | CDR3aa | CDR3nt
TRBJ1-2 | . | TRBV7-2 | . | CASSLGTTNYGYTF | TGTGCCAGCAGCTTAGGGACAACTAACTATGGCTACACCTTC
TRBJ2-5 | . | TRBV11-2 | . | CASSLDVGRETQYF | TGTGCCAGCAGCTTAGATGTGGGGCGTGAGACCCAGTACTTC
TRBJ2-7 | . | TRBV6-5 | TRBD1 | CASSRTGSYEQYF | TGTGCCAGCAGTAGGACAGGGTCCTACGAGCAGTACTTC
TRBJ2-3 | few | TRBV7-2 | TRBD2 | CASSPSGGVGDTQYF | TGTGCCAGCAGCCCTAGCGGTGGCGTAGGTGATACGCAGTATTTT
TRBJ2-1 | . | TRBV4-1 | TRBD1 | CASSHSGQGIYNEQFF | TGCGCCAGCAGCCACTCCGGACAGGGGATCTACAATGAGCAGTTCTTC
TRBJ2-1 | . | TRBV7-2 | TRBD2 | CASSLAGAYNEQFF | TGTGCCAGCAGCCTAGCGGGAGCTTACAATGAGCAGTTCTTC
TRBJ1-4 | . | TRBV7-2 | . | CASKDGGTNEKLFF | TGTGCCAGCAAAGATGGAGGGACTAATGAAAAACTGTTTTTT
TRBJ2-1 | once | TRBV6-2/TRBV6-3 | . | CASSLVVFEGEQFF | TGTGCCAGCAGTCTTGTCGTATTCGAGGGTGAGCAGTTCTTC
TRBJ1-3 | . | TRBV7-4 | TRBD1 | CASSLGPQGGFAGNTIYF | TGTGCCAGCAGCTTAGGCCCCCAGGGGGGTTTCGCTGGAAACACCATATATTTT
TRBJ1-2 | . | TRBV9 | . | CASSVAENYGYTF | TGTGCCAGCAGCGTAGCGGAGAACTATGGCTACACCTTC
TRBJ2-1 | few | TRBV5-1 | TRBD2 | CASSLVWSSGTYNEQFF | TGCGCCAGCAGCTTGGTTTGGTCTAGCGGGACCTACAATGAGCAGTTCTTC
TRBJ2-7 | once | TRBV6-6 | TRBD2 | CASSSTLAGAYEQYF | TGTGCCAGCAGTTCCACCCTCGCGGGGGCCTACGAGCAGTACTTC
TRBJ1-2 | . | TRBV24-1 | . | CATSGDRRNYGYTF | TGTGCCACCAGTGGAGACAGGAGAAACTATGGCTACACCTTC
TRBJ1-5 | few | TRBV5-8 | TRBD1 | CASSLGAGGQPQHF | TGTGCCAGCAGCTTGGGGGCAGGGGGACAGCCCCAGCATTTT
TRBJ2-1 | . | TRBV4-2 | TRBD2 | CASSQDLPGGVYNEQFF | TGTGCCAGCAGCCAAGATCTCCCGGGGGGGGTGTACAATGAGCAGTTCTTC
TRBJ2-3 | . | TRBV19 | TRBD2 | CASSIVGLATDTQYF | TGTGCCAGTAGTATAGTGGGACTAGCAACAGATACGCAGTATTTT
TRBJ1-2 | once | TRBV12-3/TRBV12-4 | . | CASSLSGNGYTF | TGTGCCAGCAGCTTGTCAGGGAATGGCTACACCTTC
TRBJ2-7 | . | TRBV10-3 | TRBD1 | CAISGRQGATDEQYF | TGTGCCATCAGTGGAAGACAGGGGGCAACAGACGAGCAGTACTTC
TRBJ2-7 | few | TRBV10-3 | . | CAISETGYEQYF | TGTGCCATCAGTGAGACAGGCTACGAGCAGTACTTC
TRBJ2-3 | few | TRBV25-1 | TRBD1 | CASSALDRPLSDTQYF | TGTGCCAGCAGCGCGCTGGACAGGCCCCTATCGGATACGCAGTATTTT
TRBJ2-5 | few | TRBV9 | TRBD2 | CASSAGGRGAQTQYF | TGTGCCAGCAGCGCCGGTGGGCGGGGGGCCCAGACCCAGTACTTC
TRBJ1-2 | . | TRBV6-5 | . | CASTEGNYGYTF | TGTGCCAGCACGGAGGGAAACTATGGCTACACCTTC
TRBJ1-2 | . | TRBV18 | . | CASSPLTRDYGYTF | TGTGCCAGCTCACCCTTGACTAGGGACTATGGCTACACCTTC
TRBJ1-2 | . | TRBV20-1 | . | CSARTGGYTF | TGCAGTGCTAGAACCGGGGGCTACACCTTC
TRBJ1-6 | . | TRBV11-2 | . | CASSWLTTHNSPLHF | TGTGCCAGCAGCTGGCTGACGACACATAATTCACCCCTCCACTTT
TRBJ1-6 | . | TRBV12-3/TRBV12-4 | . | CASSFRGSSPLHF | TGTGCCAGCAGTTTCAGGGGTTCTTCACCCCTCCACTTT
TRBJ2-3 | . | TRBV5-4 | TRBD2 | CASSRPGLATDTQYF | TGTGCCAGCAGCCGTCCGGGACTAGCCACAGATACGCAGTATTTT
TRBJ1-2 | . | TRBV4-2 | . | CASSQDEIGVLNYGYTF | TGTGCCAGCAGCCAAGATGAGATCGGGGTTCTTAACTATGGCTACACCTTC
TRBJ2-1 | . | TRBV9 | TRBD2 | CASSEGSWRGAYNEQFF | TGTGCCAGCAGCGAGGGGTCCTGGCGGGGGGCCTACAATGAGCAGTTCTTC
TRBJ2-7 | . | TRBV5-6 | . | CASSFQGIYEQYF | TGTGCCAGCAGCTTCCAGGGGATCTACGAGCAGTACTTC
TRBJ2-3 | once | TRBV19 | . | CASSSNLAGSTDTQYF | TGTGCCAGTAGTTCCAACTTGGCGGGATCGACAGATACGCAGTATTTT
TRBJ2-7 | . | TRBV3-1/TRBV3-2 | . | CASSQVGTPSYEQYF | TGTGCCAGCAGCCAAGTCGGGACTCCTTCCTACGAGCAGTACTTC
TRBJ2-7 | . | TRBV23-1 | . | CASSQFSQGGYEQYF | TGCGCCAGCAGTCAATTCTCACAGGGTGGGTACGAGCAGTACTTC
TRBJ1-5 | . | TRBV27 | . | CASSLGGDNQPQHF | TGTGCCAGCAGCCTGGGGGGGGACAATCAGCCCCAGCATTTT
TRBJ2-7 | . | TRBV2 | TRBD2 | CASSEALGVGTSSYEQYF | TGTGCCAGCAGTGAAGCGCTTGGGGTGGGGACTAGTAGCTACGAGCAGTACTTC
TRBJ2-7 | . | TRBV10-3 | TRBD1 | CAISQGVIAYEQYF | TGTGCCATAAGTCAGGGGGTAATCGCCTACGAGCAGTACTTC
TRBJ2-3 | . | TRBV19 | TRBD2 | CASSMIAGVPDTQYF | TGTGCCAGTAGTATGATAGCGGGGGTCCCAGATACGCAGTATTTT
TRBJ1-6 | . | TRBV6-5 | . | CASSLAGDNSPLHF | TGTGCCAGCAGTCTCGCAGGGGACAATTCACCCCTCCACTTT
TRBJ1-3 | . | TRBV15 | TRBD1 | CATSSNRGGGNTIYF | TGTGCCACCAGCAGCAACAGGGGTGGAGGAAACACCATATATTTT
TRBJ2-1 | . | TRBV29-1 | . | CSVEGRRFTYNEQFF | TGCAGCGTTGAAGGGAGGCGTTTTACCTACAATGAGCAGTTCTTC
TRBJ2-3 | . | TRBV19 | . | CASSTGGADTQYF | TGTGCCAGTAGTACAGGAGGCGCAGATACGCAGTATTTT
TRBJ2-5 | . | TRBV20-1 | TRBD2 | CSASLEGRALSETQYF | TGCAGTGCTAGTTTGGAAGGGAGGGCCTTGTCCGAGACCCAGTACTTC
TRBJ2-5 | few | TRBV2 | . | CASSWDLRQETQYF | TGTGCCAGCAGTTGGGACTTGAGACAAGAGACCCAGTACTTC
TRBJ1-1 | . | TRBV10-3 | . | CAIRVEGPNTEAFF | TGTGCCATCCGGGTCGAGGGTCCTAACACTGAAGCTTTCTTT
TRBJ2-1 | few | TRBV20-1 | TRBD1 | CSASPGQGVSYNEQFF | TGCAGTGCTAGTCCGGGACAGGGGGTGTCCTACAATGAGCAGTTCTTC
TRBJ2-3 | . | TRBV20-1 | . | CSASGRAGSNTDTQYF | TGCAGTGCTAGTGGGCGGGCCGGATCAAACACAGATACGCAGTATTTT
TRBJ1-6 | . | TRBV7-9 | TRBD1 | CASSTGTGANSPLHF | TGTGCCAGCAGCACCGGGACAGGGGCTAATTCACCCCTCCACTTT